The 20 T cell receptor beta chains below come from one sample, sequenced in a study of blood T cells in healthy people across ages. With a J-beta primer mix and a sample-barcoded 5' primer, a second PCR ran about 7 to 12 cycles. TCRdb reprocessed the 5' RACE reads via MiXCR and lists one record per CDR3 protein. This sample carries roughly 1.7 million distinct CDR3 sequences, roughly a third of them seen once, and the ten largest clones take 10% to 12%. Sample: blood. All receptors come from a woman aged 30 to 39 in good health.

This clonotype was seen at least ten times. The rearrangement links TRBV13 to TRBJ2-7; maybe TRBD1 (6 bases). This CDR3 spans 13 amino acids. Trimming shortened V by 7 bases and J by 5 bases, and 15 bases separated the two germline ends. The germline gives CDR1 PRHDT, CDR2 FYEKMQ (reference sequence). The CDR3 DNA reads as TGTGCCAGCACCCCCACGGACAGTAACGAGCAGTACTTC. This sequence encodes CASTPTDSNEQYF.

This clonotype showed up many times. The chain uses TRBV5-1 and TRBJ2-5; 10 bases agree with TRBD2. The CDR3 has 17 residues. Germline trimming cut 3 bases from V and 4 bases from J; bases unmatched to any gene: 12. Per the germline V gene, CDR1 is SGHRS and CDR2 is YFSETQ. This CDR3 reads CASSSGGSSGGGETQYF. In nucleotides, the CDR3 is TGCGCCAGCAGCTCCGGGGGGTCTAGCGGGGGCGGAGAGACCCAGTACTTC.

The genes are TRBV7-2 and TRBJ1-1; D call uncertain. Trimming cost V 1 base and J 6 bases, with 21 bases left between them. The CDR3 is 17 amino acids. Germline assignment: CDR1 SGHTA and CDR2 FQGNSA. The CDR3 DNA reads as TGTGCCAGCAGCTTAGGCCAACGACCGGGTCTTTATCCTGAAGCTTTCTTT. It codes for CASSLGQRPGLYPEAFF.

The V call is TRBV5-1, the J call TRBJ2-1, with 15 bases identical to TRBD2. Germline lookup yields CDR1 SGHRS and CDR2 YFSETQ. This CDR3 has 18 residues. V lost 3 bases to trimming and J lost 1 base; unmatched junction nucleotides: 5. The CDR3 bases are TGCGCCAGCAGCTCCGGGACTAGCGGGGGGAGGTCCTACAATGAGCAGTTCTTC. Protein product: CASSSGTSGGRSYNEQFF.

Turning to this clonotype: A read error may produce the germline difference seen at one junction end. The genes are TRBV12-3 or TRBV12-4 and TRBJ2-6; D is possibly TRBD1 (5 bases). This CDR3 contains 16 residues. For the CDR3, the DNA is TGTGCCAGCACACACAGGCCCGTCTCTGGGGCCAACGTCCCGACTTTC. Its translation: CASTHRPVSGANVPTF.

This rearrangement joins TRBV4-1 to TRBJ1-1, with 9 bases fitting TRBD1. The CDR3 totals 15 residues. The V gene end was trimmed by 1 base and the J gene end by 4 bases; junction bases not matched to a gene: 4. Germline V gene lookup returns CDR1 MGHRA and CDR2 YSYEKL. In DNA, the CDR3 is TGCGCCAGCAGCCAAGGTAGACAGGGGGGCACTGAAGCTTTCTTT. Protein sequence: CASSQGRQGGTEAFF.

CDR3 sequence (DNA): TGTGCCAGCAGCTTGGGGGGGATTTTACAGGAGACCCAGTACTTC. It encodes CASSLGGILQETQYF. The V and J genes are TRBV5-5 and TRBJ2-5, with D tentatively TRBD1 or TRBD2 (5 bases each). Per the germline V gene, CDR1 is SGHKS and CDR2 is YYEKEE (reference sequence). The CDR3 has 15 amino acids. Trimming left V 0 bases short and J 5 bases short, with 14 bases between.

This clonotype was seen a handful of times. DNA for the CDR3: TGTGCCAGCAGCCCCGGGACAGGGGTGAAGGATGAGCAGTTCTTC. It is translated as CASSPGTGVKDEQFF. The chain uses TRBV7-9 and TRBJ2-1; 10 bases match TRBD1. V was clipped by 5 bases and J by 8 bases; unmatched bases: 9. In germline, CDR1 is SEHNR, CDR2 FQNEAQ (reference sequence). The CDR3 consists of 15 residues.

CDR3 DNA sequence: TGTGCCAGCAGCGCCGGACTAGCGGGGGGCCTAACCTACAATGAGCAGTTCTTC. Amino acid sequence: CASSAGLAGGLTYNEQFF. The chain employs TRBV5-5 and TRBJ2-1; 14 bases map to TRBD2. CDR3 length equals 18 residues. Trimming took 4 bases from V and 2 from J; bases not matched to a gene: 8. Germline lookup yields CDR1 SGHKS and CDR2 YYEKEE (reference sequence).

This clonotype has just a few counts. The chain carries TRBV28 and TRBJ2-7; 12 nucleotides line up with TRBD2. Germline values: CDR1 MDHEN, CDR2 SYDVKM. Trimming removed 5 bases from V and 7 bases from J; junction bases left unmatched: 12. The CDR3 is made up of 16 amino acids. The CDR3 loop is CASSTIGLAGITEQYF. The CDR3 DNA sequence: TGTGCCAGCAGTACCATCGGACTAGCGGGAATTACTGAGCAGTACTTC.

On this clonotype itself: Because the CDR3 is missing its conserved closing phenylalanine or tryptophan, this is likely a read error. J is TRBJ2-3 and V is TRBV3-1; 8 nucleotides line up with TRBD1. Germline V CDR1 and CDR2: LGHDT, YNNKEL (reference sequence). V lost 5 bases to trimming and J lost 2 bases; unmatched junction nucleotides: 9. This CDR3 has 16 residues. The CDR3 DNA reads TGTGCCAGCAGCGTTCGGACAGGGATATCCACAGATACGCAGTATTCT. Translating it yields CASSVRTGISTDTQYS.

This chain joins TRBV12-3 or TRBV12-4 and TRBJ1-1; D is undetermined. The V and J ends lost 7 bases and 8 bases respectively, with 14 bases between them. The CDR3 sequence is 12 residues long. CDR3 nucleotides: TGTGCCAGCACTCCCGGTTTTCCCGAAGCTTTCTTT. Its translation: CASTPGFPEAFF.

This clonotype was recorded at least ten times. The V call is TRBV28, the J call TRBJ2-7; D tentatively reads TRBD1 or TRBD2 (5 bases each). V was trimmed by 3 bases and J by 3 bases, leaving 9 bases between them. Germline V gene sequence: CDR1 MDHEN, CDR2 SYDVKM. The CDR3 is 13 residues long. As DNA, the CDR3 is TGTGCCAGCAGTTTGAATGGGGGCTACGAGCAGTACTTC. Translating it yields CASSLNGGYEQYF.

The rearrangement uses TRBV2 and TRBJ1-2; D gene unclear. Germline V gene lookup returns CDR1 SNHLY and CDR2 FYNNEI. The V and J ends lost 1 base and 4 bases respectively, with 4 bases between them. The CDR3 is made up of 12 amino acids. The CDR3 DNA sequence: TGTGCCAGCAGTGAAGTCCCCTATGGCTACACCTTC. As protein: CASSEVPYGYTF.

The chain joins TRBV2 to TRBJ1-4; 9 bases fit TRBD1. This CDR3 has 14 amino acids. Germline V lookup: CDR1 SNHLY, CDR2 FYNNEI. The J segment lost 8 bases and the V segment lost 8 bases, leaving 9 bases of the junction unmatched. CDR3 DNA: TGTGCCAGCCGGGGGACAGGGACAAGCGAAAAACTGTTTTTT. Translating it yields CASRGTGTSEKLFF.

The chain links TRBV5-1 to TRBJ2-1; D perhaps matches TRBD1 (6 bases). The V end was cut by 2 bases, the J end by 4 bases, with 10 bases between. Per germline, CDR1 SGHRS and CDR2 YFSETQ. The CDR3 consists of 14 residues. CDR3 region: CASSFGDTYNEQFF. The CDR3 nucleotides read TGCGCCAGCAGCTTCGGGGACACATACAATGAGCAGTTCTTC.

Worth noting for this clonotype: The junction departs from the called germline gene at one end, perhaps through a read error. The chain has TRBV20-1 and TRBJ2-3; 11 nucleotides align to TRBD2. The CDR3 is 13 amino acids. The germline V gene has CDR1 DFQATT and CDR2 SNEGSKA (reference sequence). The chain's CDR3 is CGASGGLTDTQYF. As DNA, the CDR3 is TGCGGTGCTAGCGGGGGGTTAACAGATACGCAGTATTTT.

The chain combines TRBV4-1 with TRBJ2-1; 12 bases line up with TRBD1. CDR3 size: 16 residues. CDR1 is MGHRA, CDR2 YSYEKL, per germline. The J segment lost 7 bases and the V segment lost 3 bases, leaving 7 bases of the junction unmatched. In DNA form, the CDR3 reads TGCGCCAGCAGCCAGGGGGGGACAGGGGGCAAGAATGAGCAGTTCTTC. It codes for CASSQGGTGGKNEQFF.

The chain uses TRBV2 and TRBJ2-7; 11 nucleotides agree with TRBD2. Germline-derived CDR1 and CDR2 are SNHLY and FYNNEI. Germline trimming cut 7 bases from V and 7 bases from J; bases unmatched to any gene: 6. CDR3 length: 13 amino acids. The chain's CDR3 is CASKVLAGVEQYF. CDR3 DNA: TGTGCCAGCAAGGTACTAGCGGGAGTAGAGCAGTACTTC. The full variable domain, in which reference TRBV2 and TRBJ2-7 provide the parts outside the CDR3, is EPEVTQTPSHQVTQMGQEVILRCVPISNHLYFYWYRQILGQKVEFLVSFYNNEISEKSEIFDDQFSVERPDGSNFTLKIRSTKLEDSAMYFCASKVLAGVEQYFGPGTRLTVT.

The V and J genes are TRBV20-1 and TRBJ1-2; D not certain. CDR3 size: 13 residues. V gave up 3 bases and J gave up 1 base, with 9 bases separating them. Germline V lookup: CDR1 DFQATT, CDR2 SNEGSKA (reference sequence). As DNA, the CDR3 is TGCAGTGCTAGCGAGGCCAATAACTATGGCTACACCTTC. Its protein is CSASEANNYGYTF.